These 10 T cell receptor beta chains came from one sample sequenced in a study of response to subunit inactivated influenza vaccine. TCRdb re-analysed the RT-PCR reads in MiXCR, keeping a single row per CDR3 protein. The sample records around 480,000 distinct CDR3 sequences, roughly 9.8% being singletons. The sequences come from PBMCs from blood, collected 35 to 45 days after vaccination. The source of these receptors is a man aged 45-65 years who received an inactivated influenza vaccine.

The rearrangement links TRBV7-8 to TRBJ1-2, with D uncertain. CDR3 size: 15 residues. Trimming took off 1 base at V and 3 bases at J, with 12 bases between the two ends. CDR1 and CDR2 (germline): SGHVS, FQNEAQ. This chain's CDR3 is CASSLDVKGYYGYTF. The CDR3 DNA follows: TGTGCCAGCAGCTTAGACGTTAAGGGCTACTATGGCTACACCTTC.

The chain combines TRBV7-2 with TRBJ1-5; no clear D gene. The V gene's germline CDR1 is SGHTA and CDR2 FQGNSA. V was shortened by 4 bases and J by 2 bases, with 9 bases between the two germline ends. The CDR3 is made up of 14 amino acids. DNA for the CDR3: TGTGCCAGCAGCTCGGATAACGGCAATCAGCCCCAGCATTTT. Its protein is CASSSDNGNQPQHF.

The chain couples TRBV7-2 to TRBJ2-2, with 8 nucleotides matching TRBD1. This CDR3 comprises 16 residues. Trimming cost V 3 bases and J 1 base; bases outside gene matches: 4. Looked up from germline, CDR1 is SGHTA and CDR2 is FQGNSA. CDR3: CASSLQGTGNTGELFF. The CDR3 nucleotides are TGTGCCAGCAGCTTGCAGGGGACAGGGAACACCGGGGAGCTGTTTTTT.

The chain couples TRBV20-1 to TRBJ1-5; D is undetermined. Germline V gives CDR1 DFQATT, CDR2 SNEGSKA (reference sequence). V dropped 1 base and J dropped 3 bases, with 19 bases sitting between them. The CDR3 is made up of 17 amino acids. This CDR3 reads CSARVSSSTGYNQPQHF. The CDR3, as DNA: TGCAGTGCTAGAGTCTCCTCCTCGACGGGATACAATCAGCCCCAGCATTTT.

In its sample, this clonotype was seen a few times. The chain combines TRBV15 with TRBJ2-1; TRBD1 matches 7 bases. In germline, CDR1 is LNHNV, CDR2 YYDKDF (reference sequence). The CDR3 consists of 16 residues. The V gene end was trimmed by 5 bases and the J gene end by 2 bases; junction bases not matched to a gene: 9. As DNA, the CDR3 is TGTGCCACCAGCGAAGAGGGGGCCATCGCCTACAATGAGCAGTTCTTC. Its protein is CATSEEGAIAYNEQFF.

This clonotype turned up a few times. This chain connects TRBV7-9 to TRBJ2-2; unclear D gene. V was clipped by 1 base and J by 4 bases, with 10 bases between them. This CDR3 is built from 15 residues. Germline CDR1 reads SEHNR; CDR2 reads FQNEAQ (reference sequence). The CDR3 reads CASSLVWTTTGELFF. CDR3 nucleotides: TGTGCCAGCAGCTTAGTGTGGACCACCACCGGGGAGCTGTTTTTT.

This clonotype was counted only a few times. A much larger clone differs from this one at a single base, so this may be a read error. The V and J genes are TRBV6-2 or TRBV6-3 and TRBJ1-2; a possible D gene is TRBD1 (5 bases). The CDR3 is 13 amino acids. V shed 6 bases and J shed 4 bases, with 12 bases lying between them. Germline CDR1 is MNHEY and CDR2 is SVGEGT. CDR3 nucleotide sequence: TGTGCCAGCAGCGGGGGAGTAATCTATGGCTACACCTTC. Protein product: CASSGGVIYGYTF.

CDR3 nucleotides: TGTGCCATCAGTAACCGGTTCCCCATACAAGAGACCCAGTACTTC. Protein product: CAISNRFPIQETQYF. The chain joins TRBV10-3 to TRBJ2-5, with D unclear. Germline loops: CDR1 ENHRY, CDR2 SYGVKD. Between the trimmed V and J ends, which lost 5 bases and 2 bases, there was a span of 15 bases. The CDR3 has 15 residues.

This clonotype has more than one count but fewer than ten. V is TRBV20-1 and J is TRBJ2-7; tentatively, D is TRBD2 (6 bases). The V and J ends lost 6 bases and 4 bases respectively, with 13 bases between them. The CDR3 is made up of 12 amino acids. Germline CDR1 is DFQATT and CDR2 is SNEGSKA (reference sequence). The CDR3 DNA follows: TGCAGTGCCACAGACGGGGGTTACGAGCAGTACTTC. This translates into CSATDGGYEQYF.

Regarding this clonotype: A much larger clone differs by one base, so this may be a read error. The rearrangement joins TRBV18 to TRBJ2-2, with D unresolved. Germline V gene lookup returns CDR1 KGHSH and CDR2 LQKENI. The CDR3 has 15 residues. The CDR3 DNA sequence: TGTGCCGGCTCACCACAACTTACCAACACCGGGGAGCTGTTTTTT. This gives the protein CAGSPQLTNTGELFF.